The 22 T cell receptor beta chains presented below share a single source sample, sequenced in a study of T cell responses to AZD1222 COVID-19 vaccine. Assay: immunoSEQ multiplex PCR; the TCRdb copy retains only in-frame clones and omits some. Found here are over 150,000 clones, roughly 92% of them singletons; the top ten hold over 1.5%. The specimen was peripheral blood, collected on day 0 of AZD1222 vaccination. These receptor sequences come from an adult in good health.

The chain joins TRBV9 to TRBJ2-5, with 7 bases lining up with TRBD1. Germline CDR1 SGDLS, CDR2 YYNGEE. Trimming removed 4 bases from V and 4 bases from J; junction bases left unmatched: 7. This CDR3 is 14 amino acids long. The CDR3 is CASSPSGTVETQYF. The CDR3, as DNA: TGTGCCAGCAGCCCCTCCGGGACAGTAGAGACCCAGTACTTC. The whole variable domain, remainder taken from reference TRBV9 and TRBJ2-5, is DSGVTQTPKHLITATGQRVTLRCSPRSGDLSVYWYQQSLDQGLQFLIQYYNGEERAKGNILERFSAQQFPDLHSELNLSSLELGDSALYFCASSPSGTVETQYFGPGTRLLVL.

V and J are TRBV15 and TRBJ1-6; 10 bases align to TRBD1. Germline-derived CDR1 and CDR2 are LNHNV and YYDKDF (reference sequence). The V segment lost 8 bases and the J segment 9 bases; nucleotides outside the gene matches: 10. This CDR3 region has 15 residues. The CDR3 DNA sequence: TGTGCCACCCGGGACAGGGGCCAGCGAATTTCACCCCTCCACTTT. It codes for CATRDRGQRISPLHF. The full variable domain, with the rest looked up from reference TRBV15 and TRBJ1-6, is DAMVIQNPRYQVTQFGKPVTLSCSQTLNHNVMYWYQQKSSQAPKLLFHYYDKDFNNEADTPDNFQSRRPNTSFCFLDIRSPGLGDTAMYLCATRDRGQRISPLHFGNGTRLTVT.

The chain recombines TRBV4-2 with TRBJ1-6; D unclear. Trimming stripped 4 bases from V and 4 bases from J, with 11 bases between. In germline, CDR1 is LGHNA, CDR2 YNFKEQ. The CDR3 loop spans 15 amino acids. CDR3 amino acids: CASSPSSVYNSPLHF. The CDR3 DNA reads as TGTGCCAGCAGCCCAAGCTCCGTTTATAATTCACCCCTCCACTTT.

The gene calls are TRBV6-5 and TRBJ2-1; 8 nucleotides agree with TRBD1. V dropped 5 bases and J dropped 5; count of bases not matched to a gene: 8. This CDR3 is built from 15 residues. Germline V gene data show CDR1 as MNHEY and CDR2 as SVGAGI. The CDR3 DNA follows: TGTGCCAGCAGTACCGACAGGGGAGCCCACAATGAGCAGTTCTTC. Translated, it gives CASSTDRGAHNEQFF.

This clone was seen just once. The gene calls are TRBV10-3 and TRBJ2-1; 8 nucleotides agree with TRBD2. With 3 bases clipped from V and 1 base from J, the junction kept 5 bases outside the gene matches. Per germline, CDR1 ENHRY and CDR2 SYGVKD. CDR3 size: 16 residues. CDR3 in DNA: TGTGCCATCAGTGACCCGACTAGCGAGTCCTACAATGAGCAGTTCTTC. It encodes CAISDPTSESYNEQFF.

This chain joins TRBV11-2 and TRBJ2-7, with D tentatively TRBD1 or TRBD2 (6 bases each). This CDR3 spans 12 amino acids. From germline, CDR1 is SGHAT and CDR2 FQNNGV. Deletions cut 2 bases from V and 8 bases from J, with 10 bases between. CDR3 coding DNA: TGTGCCAGCAGCTTAAGGGGGGAAAAGCAGTACTTC. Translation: CASSLRGEKQYF.

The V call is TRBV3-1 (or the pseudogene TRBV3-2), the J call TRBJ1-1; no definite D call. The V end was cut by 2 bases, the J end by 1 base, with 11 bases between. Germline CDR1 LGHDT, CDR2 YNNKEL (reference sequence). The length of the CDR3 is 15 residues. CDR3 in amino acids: CASSQSSLRNTEAFF. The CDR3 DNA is TGTGCCAGCAGCCAAAGCTCTCTAAGGAACACTGAAGCTTTCTTT.

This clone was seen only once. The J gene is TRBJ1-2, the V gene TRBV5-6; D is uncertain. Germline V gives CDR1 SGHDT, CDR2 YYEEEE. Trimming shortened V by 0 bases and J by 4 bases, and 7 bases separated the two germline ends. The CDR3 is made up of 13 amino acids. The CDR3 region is CASSLGLSYGYTF. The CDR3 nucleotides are TGTGCCAGCAGCTTGGGACTGAGCTATGGCTACACCTTC.

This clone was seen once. The CDR3 sequence is CASSQEARYTGELFF. The CDR3 DNA reads TGTGCCAGCAGCCAAGAGGCCCGTTACACCGGGGAGCTGTTTTTT. The rearrangement uses TRBV14 and TRBJ2-2; D call uncertain. V was shortened by 0 bases and J by 3 bases, with 8 bases between the two germline ends. The CDR3 has 15 residues. From germline, CDR1 is SGHDN and CDR2 FVKESK.

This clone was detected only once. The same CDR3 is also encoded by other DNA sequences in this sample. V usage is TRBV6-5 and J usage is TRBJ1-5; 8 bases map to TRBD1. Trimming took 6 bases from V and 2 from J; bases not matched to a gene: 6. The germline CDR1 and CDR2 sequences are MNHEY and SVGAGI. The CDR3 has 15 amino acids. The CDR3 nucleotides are TGTGCCAGCAGAACCGACAGGGGTGGCAATCAGCCCCAGCATTTT. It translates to CASRTDRGGNQPQHF.

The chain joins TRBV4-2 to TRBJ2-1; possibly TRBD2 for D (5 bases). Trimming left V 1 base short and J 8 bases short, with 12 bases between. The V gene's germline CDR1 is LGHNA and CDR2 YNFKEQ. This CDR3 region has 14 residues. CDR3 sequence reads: CASSQVERGHEQFF. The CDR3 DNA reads TGTGCCAGCAGCCAAGTGGAAAGAGGGCATGAGCAGTTCTTC.

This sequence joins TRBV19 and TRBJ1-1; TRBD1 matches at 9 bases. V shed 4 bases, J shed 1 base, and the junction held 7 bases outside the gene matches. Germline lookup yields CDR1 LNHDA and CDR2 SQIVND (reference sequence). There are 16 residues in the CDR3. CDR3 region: CASSKGQGRRNTEAFF. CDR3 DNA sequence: TGTGCCAGTAGTAAGGGACAGGGTCGGCGGAACACTGAAGCTTTCTTT.

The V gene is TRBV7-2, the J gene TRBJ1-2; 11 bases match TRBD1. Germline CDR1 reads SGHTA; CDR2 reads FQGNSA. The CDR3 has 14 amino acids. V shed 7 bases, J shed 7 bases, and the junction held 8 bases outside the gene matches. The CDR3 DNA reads TGTGCCAGCAACAAGGGACAGGGGGTCTTTGGCTACACCTTC. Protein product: CASNKGQGVFGYTF.

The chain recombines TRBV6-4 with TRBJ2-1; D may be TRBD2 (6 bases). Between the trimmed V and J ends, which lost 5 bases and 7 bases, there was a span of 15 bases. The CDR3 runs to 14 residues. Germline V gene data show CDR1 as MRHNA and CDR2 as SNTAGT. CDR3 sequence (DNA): TGTGCCAGCAGTCGGGACTCGCAGAGGAATGAGCAGTTCTTC. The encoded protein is CASSRDSQRNEQFF.

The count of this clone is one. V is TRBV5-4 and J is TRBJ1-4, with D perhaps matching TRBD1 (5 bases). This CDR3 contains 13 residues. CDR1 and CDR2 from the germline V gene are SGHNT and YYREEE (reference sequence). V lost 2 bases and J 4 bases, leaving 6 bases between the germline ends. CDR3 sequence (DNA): TGTGCCAGCAGCTTTGACAGTAATGAAAAACTGTTTTTT. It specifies CASSFDSNEKLFF.

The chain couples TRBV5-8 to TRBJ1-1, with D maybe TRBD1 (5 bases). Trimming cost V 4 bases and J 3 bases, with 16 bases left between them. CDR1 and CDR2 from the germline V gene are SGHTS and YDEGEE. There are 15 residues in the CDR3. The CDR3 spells CASSRGQRVDTEAFF. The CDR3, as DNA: TGTGCCAGCAGCAGAGGACAACGTGTTGACACTGAAGCTTTCTTT.

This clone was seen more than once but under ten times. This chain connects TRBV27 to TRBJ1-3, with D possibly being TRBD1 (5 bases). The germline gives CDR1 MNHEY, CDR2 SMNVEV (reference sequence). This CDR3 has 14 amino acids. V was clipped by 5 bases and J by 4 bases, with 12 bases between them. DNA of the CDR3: TGTGCCAGCAGTCTAAGGGGTTCGGGAAACACCATATATTTT. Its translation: CASSLRGSGNTIYF.

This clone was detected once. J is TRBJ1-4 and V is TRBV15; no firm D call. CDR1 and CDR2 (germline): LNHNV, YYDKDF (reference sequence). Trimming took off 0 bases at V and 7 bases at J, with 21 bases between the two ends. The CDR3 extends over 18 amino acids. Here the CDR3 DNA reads TGTGCCACCAGCAGAGATCAGGCGAGAGGCTTCCGGGGTGAAAAACTGTTTTTT. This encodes CATSRDQARGFRGEKLFF.

CDR3 sequence reads: CASSYLQGASSGYTF. CDR3 nucleotides: TGTGCCAGCAGTTATCTACAGGGGGCATCGAGTGGCTACACCTTC. The chain joins TRBV6-6 to TRBJ1-2; 9 bases align to TRBD1. The length of the CDR3 is 15 residues. After removal of 3 bases from V and 7 bases from J, the junction contained 9 bases not matched to a gene. Germline V gene sequence: CDR1 MNHNY, CDR2 SVGAGI (reference sequence).

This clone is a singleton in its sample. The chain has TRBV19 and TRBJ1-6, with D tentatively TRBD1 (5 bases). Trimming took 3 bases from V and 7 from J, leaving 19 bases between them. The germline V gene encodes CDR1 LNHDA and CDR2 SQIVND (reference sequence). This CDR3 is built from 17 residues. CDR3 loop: CASSIPGAGRRNSPLHF. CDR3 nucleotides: TGTGCCAGTAGTATCCCCGGGGCAGGGAGACGAAATTCACCCCTCCACTTT.

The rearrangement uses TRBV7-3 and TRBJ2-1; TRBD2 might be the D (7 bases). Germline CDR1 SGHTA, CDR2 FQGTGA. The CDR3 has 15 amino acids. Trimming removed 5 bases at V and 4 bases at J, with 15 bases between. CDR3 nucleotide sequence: TGTGCCAGCAGCCCCGAGGGGGGGCTGTACAATGAGCAGTTCTTC. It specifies CASSPEGGLYNEQFF.

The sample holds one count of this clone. In DNA form, the CDR3 reads TGTGCCAGCAGCTTAGCAGGGTCTGTCATCGAAGCTTTCTTT. Protein product: CASSLAGSVIEAFF. The chain has TRBV7-9 and TRBJ1-1; D remains ambiguous. The CDR3 totals 14 residues. V lost 0 bases and J 8 bases, leaving 13 bases between the germline ends. Germline V gene sequence: CDR1 SEHNR, CDR2 FQNEAQ (reference sequence).